This T cell receptor beta chain was obtained from a study of long-term antiretroviral therapy in people with HIV. Study results and caveats: All time points showed a repertoire dominated by clones expanded before ART.

This clone has just one count. What it binds is unknown. Trimming removed 4 bases from V and 5 bases from J; junction bases left unmatched: 18. Germline V CDR1 and CDR2: LNHDA, SQIVND (reference sequence). The CDR3 sequence is 18 residues long. Version v3.0 of the immunoSEQ assay ran at survey level. Data came from immunoSEQ multiplex PCR; TCRdb stores just in-frame clones and leaves some out. The sample holds about 24,000 clones; around 80% are singletons and the top ten take less than 2.5%. The V and J genes are TRBV19 and TRBJ2-5; TRBD2 matches at 8 bases. The source of this sequence is a man in his forties or fifties with HIV. Specimen: unsorted PBMCs, collected 3 years after starting antiretroviral therapy. Here the CDR3 reads CASSKLPSGLVGRETQYF. The CDR3 nucleotides read TGTGCCAGTAGTAAACTACCCTCGGGACTAGTGGGAAGGGAGACCCAGTACTTC. The whole variable domain, filled in from reference TRBV19 and TRBJ2-5, reads DGGITQSPKYLFRKEGQNVTLSCEQNLNHDAMYWYRQDPGQGLRLIYYSQIVNDFQKGDIAEGYSVSREKKESFPLTVTSAQKNPTAFYLCASSKLPSGLVGRETQYFGPGTRLLVL.